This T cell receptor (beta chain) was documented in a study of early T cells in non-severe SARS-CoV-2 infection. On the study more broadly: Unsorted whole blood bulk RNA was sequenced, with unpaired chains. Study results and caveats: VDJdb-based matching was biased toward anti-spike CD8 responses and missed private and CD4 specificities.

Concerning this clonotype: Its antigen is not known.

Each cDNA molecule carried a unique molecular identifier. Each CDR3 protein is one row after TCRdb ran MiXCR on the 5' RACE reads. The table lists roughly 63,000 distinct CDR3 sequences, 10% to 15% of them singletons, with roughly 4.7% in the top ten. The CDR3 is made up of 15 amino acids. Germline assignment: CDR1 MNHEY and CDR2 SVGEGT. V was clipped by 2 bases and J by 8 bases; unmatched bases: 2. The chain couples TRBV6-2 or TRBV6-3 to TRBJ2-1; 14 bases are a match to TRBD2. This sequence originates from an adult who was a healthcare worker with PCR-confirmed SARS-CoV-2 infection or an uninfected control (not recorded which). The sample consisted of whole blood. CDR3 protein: CASSYGTSGGYEQFF. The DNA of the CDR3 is TGTGCCAGCAGTTACGGGACTAGCGGGGGATATGAGCAGTTCTTC.